This TCR beta chain appears in the sequencing data of a study of TIL therapy for anti-PD-1-resistant metastatic lung cancer. About the study: Median tumor PD-L1 proportion score was approximately 6.3%. Tumors carried a median about 1.6 non-synonymous mutations per megabase.

The immunoSEQ assay was v3. Each library reached roughly 1.9 million read pairs, or roughly 5-6.5 million at deep level. Sequencing used immunoSEQ multiplex PCR; TCRdb keeps in-frame clones, though not all of them. Altogether roughly 60,000 clones are present, around 87% being singletons, with the ten largest covering approximately 2.4%. Time point meaning: pre-treatment sample, taken before nivolumab and TIL therapy. Stage 4 NSCLC adults joined between 2017 and January 2020. Sequences were derived from blood, sampled at baseline. This receptor was identified in a person aged 25 to 79 with non-small cell lung cancer.

CDR3 residues: CASSQATGSEQYF. DNA of the CDR3: TGTGCCAGCAGCCAAGCTACGGGCTCCGAGCAGTACTTC. This sequence joins TRBV3-1 (or the pseudogene TRBV3-2) and TRBJ2-7, with D unclear. This CDR3 has 13 amino acids. The germline V gene has CDR1 LGHDT and CDR2 YNNKEL (reference sequence). Trimming took 1 base from V and 6 from J, leaving 10 bases between them.